This T cell receptor beta chain was sequenced in a study of blood T cell repertoires in COVID-19. Whole-study context: The study drew acute and convalescent COVID-19 samples from the United States, Italy and Spain. Sample material is recorded as cDNA or gDNA derived from T cells, B-cell-depleted T cells, or PBMCs.

Per the study methods: The assay estimated nucleated cells by amplifying reference gene primers. Libraries were prepared by immunoSEQ multiplex PCR; TCRdb keeps only in-frame clonotypes and omits some of them. The DNA gave D and trimming, while V, J and clone size come from that table. Here the sample spans some 240,000 clones, around 83% being singletons. The receptor comes from a middle-aged woman who had recovered from COVID-19. Sample: peripheral blood.

The CDR3, as DNA: TGTGCCAGCAGCTATAGCGGGGGGGCGTCCAGCTCCTACAATGAGCAGTTCTTC. This codes for CASSYSGGASSSYNEQFF. The V call is TRBV11-3, the J call TRBJ2-1; TRBD2 matches at 11 bases. The CDR3 length is 18 residues. Germline CDR1 and CDR2: SGHNT and YENEEA. Germline trimming cut 4 bases from V and 0 bases from J; bases unmatched to any gene: 8.